Here is one T cell receptor beta chain with its context. This sample is part of a study of technical replicates of blood from a few donors. Germline assignment: CDR1 SGHRS and CDR2 YFSETQ. CDR3 length equals 13 residues. Trimming cost V 0 bases and J 4 bases, with 6 bases left between them. Assay used: immunoSEQ multiplex PCR; TCRdb lists only in-frame clones, some missing. The top ten hold 0.2% to 0.25% of the sample, which has roughly 80,000 clones, 93% seen once. The chain is built from TRBV5-1 and TRBJ2-3; no clear D. The material sequenced was T cells isolated from PBMCs. This clonotype originated in a human donor in good health. The CDR3 DNA reads as TGCGCCAGCAGCTTGGGAGGCGCAGATACGCAGTATTTT. Translating gives CASSLGGADTQYF.